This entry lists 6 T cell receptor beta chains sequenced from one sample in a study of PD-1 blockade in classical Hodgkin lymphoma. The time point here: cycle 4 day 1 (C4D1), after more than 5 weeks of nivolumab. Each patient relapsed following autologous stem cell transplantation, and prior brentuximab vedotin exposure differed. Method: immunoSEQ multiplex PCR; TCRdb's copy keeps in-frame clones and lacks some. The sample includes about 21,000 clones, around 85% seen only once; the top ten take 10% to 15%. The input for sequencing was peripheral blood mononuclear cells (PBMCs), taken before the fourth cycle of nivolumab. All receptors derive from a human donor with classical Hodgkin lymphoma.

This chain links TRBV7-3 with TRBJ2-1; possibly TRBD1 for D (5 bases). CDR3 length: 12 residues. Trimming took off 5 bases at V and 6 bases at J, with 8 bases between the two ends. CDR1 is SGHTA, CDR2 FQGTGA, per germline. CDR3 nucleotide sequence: TGTGCCAGCAGCCCTCAGGGCAATGAGCAGTTCTTC. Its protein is CASSPQGNEQFF. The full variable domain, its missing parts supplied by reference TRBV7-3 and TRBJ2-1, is GAGVSQTPSNKVTEKGKYVELRCDPISGHTALYWYRQSLGQGPEFLIYFQGTGAADDSGLPNDRFFAVRPEGSVSTLKIQRTERGDSAVYLCASSPQGNEQFFGPGTRLTVL.

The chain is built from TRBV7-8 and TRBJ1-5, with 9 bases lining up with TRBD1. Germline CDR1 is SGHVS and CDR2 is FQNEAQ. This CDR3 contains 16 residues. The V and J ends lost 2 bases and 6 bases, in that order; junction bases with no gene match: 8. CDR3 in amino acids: CASSLRRGTGTQPQHF. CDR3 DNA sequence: TGTGCCAGCAGCTTAAGAAGGGGGACAGGGACTCAGCCCCAGCATTTT.

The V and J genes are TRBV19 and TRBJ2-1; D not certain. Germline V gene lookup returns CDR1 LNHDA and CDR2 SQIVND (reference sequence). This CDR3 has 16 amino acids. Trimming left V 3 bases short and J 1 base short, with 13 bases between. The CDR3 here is CASSINIDGSYNEQFF. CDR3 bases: TGTGCCAGTAGTATCAACATCGACGGGTCCTACAATGAGCAGTTCTTC.

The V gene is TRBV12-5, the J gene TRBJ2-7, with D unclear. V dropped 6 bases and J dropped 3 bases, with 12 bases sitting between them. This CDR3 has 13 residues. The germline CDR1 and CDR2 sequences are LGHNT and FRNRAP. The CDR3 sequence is CASGTDGVYEQYF. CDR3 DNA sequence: TGTGCTAGTGGGACCGATGGGGTCTACGAGCAGTACTTC.

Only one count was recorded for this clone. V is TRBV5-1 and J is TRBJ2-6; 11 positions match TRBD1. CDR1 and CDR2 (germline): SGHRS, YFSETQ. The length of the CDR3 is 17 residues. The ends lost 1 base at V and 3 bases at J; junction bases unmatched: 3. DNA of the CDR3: TGCGCCAGCAGCTTGTGGACAGGGGGCATTGGGGCCAACGTCCTGACTTTC. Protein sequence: CASSLWTGGIGANVLTF.

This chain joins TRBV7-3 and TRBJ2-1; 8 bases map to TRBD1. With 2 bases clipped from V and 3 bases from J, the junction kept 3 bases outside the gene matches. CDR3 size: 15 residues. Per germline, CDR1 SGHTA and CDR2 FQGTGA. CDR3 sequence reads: CASSLDRGGYNEQFF. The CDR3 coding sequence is TGTGCCAGCAGCTTAGACAGGGGAGGCTACAATGAGCAGTTCTTC.